Sequencing of this T cell receptor beta chain was carried out in a study of cytomegalovirus exposure and HLA in healthy donors. About this clone itself: Its antigen is still unknown.

The PCR employed 60 Vbeta primers together with 13 Jbeta primers. The protocol was immunoSEQ multiplex PCR, while the TCRdb copy is restricted to in-frame clones and leaves out a portion. This sample contains about 160,000 clones. General study findings and limits: HLA-A and HLA-B allele assignments for most subjects were reportedly predicted accurately using TCR beta sequences. TCR beta chains numbering more than 150 were designated cytomegalovirus-associated. A later look showed TCR association rates differing by HLA locus, highest for DRB1 and lowest for HLA-C. Some highly shared sequence variants likely arose as a pipeline artifact.

The CDR3 has 14 amino acids. The J segment lost 2 bases and the V segment lost 5 bases, leaving 6 bases of the junction unmatched. Germline-derived CDR1 and CDR2 are SGHNT and YENEEA. This receptor was obtained from a man in his thirties or forties in good health and CMV-seronegative. The chain recombines TRBV11-3 with TRBJ2-7; 7 nucleotides align to TRBD1. The sequencing input was PBMCs. The CDR3: CASSSRDRAYEQYF. The CDR3 bases are TGTGCCAGCAGCAGCCGGGACAGAGCCTACGAGCAGTACTTC.